The 24 T cell receptor beta chains below were found in one sample sequenced in a study of blood T cell repertoires in COVID-19 (dated by TCRdb to the early 2020s). Receptor libraries were prepared by the immunoSEQ multiplex PCR assay. In its TCRdb copy, this immuneACCESS table keeps in-frame sequences only and misses some clones. Where compared with another copy, unresolved V genes explain less than half of these, and the others have no known cause. A total of some 320,000 clones appear in this sample, roughly 91% of them only once. The ten largest clones take up less than 3.5% of the sample. The specimen sequenced was PBMCs or T cells enriched from blood (not recorded which). All receptors come from a woman between 50 and 59 years old who had been exposed to COVID-19.

V and J are TRBV2 and TRBJ1-2; a possible D gene is TRBD1 (5 bases). The CDR3 is 11 residues long. Between the trimmed V and J ends, which lost 10 bases and 7 bases, there was a span of 13 bases. Germline CDR1 reads SNHLY; CDR2 reads FYNNEI. The CDR3 loop reads CAIQGLSGYTF. The CDR3 coding sequence is TGTGCCATCCAGGGTTTGAGTGGCTACACCTTC. Supplemented by reference TRBV2 and TRBJ1-2, the full variable domain reads EPEVTQTPSHQVTQMGQEVILRCVPISNHLYFYWYRQILGQKVEFLVSFYNNEISEKSEIFDDQFSVERPDGSNFTLKIRSTKLEDSAMYFCAIQGLSGYTFGSGTRLTVV.

The chain links TRBV27 to TRBJ1-4, with D uncertain. There are 15 residues in the CDR3. Deletions cut 1 base from V and 0 bases from J, with 6 bases between. Germline values: CDR1 MNHEY, CDR2 SMNVEV (reference sequence). CDR3 loop: CASSLYRTTNEKLFF. Written as DNA, the CDR3 is TGTGCCAGCAGTTTATATAGAACAACTAATGAAAAACTGTTTTTT.

This clone has only a few counts. This sequence joins TRBV6-4 and TRBJ2-2; D is unclear. From germline, CDR1 is MRHNA and CDR2 SNTAGT. Trimming took off 8 bases at V and 4 bases at J, with 5 bases between the two ends. The CDR3 consists of 11 residues. The CDR3 DNA is TGTGCCAGCCCCCTCACCGGGGAGCTGTTTTTT. Amino acid sequence: CASPLTGELFF.

The rearrangement links TRBV2 to TRBJ1-1; tentative D call: TRBD1 (5 bases). This CDR3 has 10 amino acids. Germline V lookup: CDR1 SNHLY, CDR2 FYNNEI. V was cut by 8 bases and J by 11 bases, with 12 bases left in between. The CDR3 here is CASVRVLAFF. The CDR3 coding sequence is TGTGCCAGCGTCAGGGTTTTGGCTTTCTTT. Full variable domain (outside the CDR3, taken from reference TRBV2 and TRBJ1-1): EPEVTQTPSHQVTQMGQEVILRCVPISNHLYFYWYRQILGQKVEFLVSFYNNEISEKSEIFDDQFSVERPDGSNFTLKIRSTKLEDSAMYFCASVRVLAFFGQGTRLTVV.

V gene TRBV6-5 combines with J gene TRBJ1-2, with 7 bases fitting TRBD1. Germline V gives CDR1 MNHEY, CDR2 SVGAGI. V shed 8 bases and J 1 base; nucleotides not matched to a gene: 10. There are 15 residues in the CDR3. CDR3 loop: CASRLGQANNYGYTF. DNA for the CDR3: TGTGCCAGCCGCCTCGGACAGGCAAATAACTATGGCTACACCTTC.

This chain uses TRBV11-2 with TRBJ2-3, with 7 bases aligning to TRBD1. The CDR3 loop spans 17 amino acids. J gave up 4 bases and V 3 bases, and 13 bases lay outside the gene matches. Germline loops: CDR1 SGHAT, CDR2 FQNNGV. The CDR3 spells CASSFSGRRQGPDTQYF. As DNA, the CDR3 is TGTGCCAGCAGCTTTAGTGGTCGAAGACAGGGCCCAGATACGCAGTATTTT.

The sample holds a few counts of this clone. The chain couples TRBV2 to TRBJ1-3, with TRBD1 identical over 8 bases. CDR3 size: 14 residues. V was pared by 7 bases and J by 0 bases, with 2 bases of the junction left unmatched. The germline V gene has CDR1 SNHLY and CDR2 FYNNEI. The CDR3, as DNA: TGTGCCAGCAACGGACAGGGCTCTGGAAACACCATATATTTT. This encodes CASNGQGSGNTIYF.

The chain joins TRBV9 to TRBJ1-2; TRBD1 matches at 12 bases. CDR1 and CDR2 from the germline V gene are SGDLS and YYNGEE. There are 17 residues in the CDR3. The V segment lost 3 bases and the J segment 3 bases; nucleotides outside the gene matches: 9. CDR3 nucleotides: TGTGCCAGCAGCGACCCGGGACAGGGGGCGGCGGACTATGGCTACACCTTC. Amino acid sequence: CASSDPGQGAADYGYTF.

The chain employs TRBV7-8 and TRBJ1-3, with D maybe TRBD1 (5 bases). The CDR3 contains 16 residues. Germline CDR1 is SGHVS and CDR2 is FQNEAQ. Trimming took off 4 bases at V and 1 base at J, with 14 bases between the two ends. The CDR3 loop reads CASSWMGRASGNTIYF. The CDR3 nucleotides are TGTGCCAGCAGCTGGATGGGCAGGGCTTCTGGAAACACCATATATTTT.

This chain links TRBV3-1 (or the pseudogene TRBV3-2) with TRBJ2-7; D is unclear. Looked up from germline, CDR1 is LGHDT and CDR2 is YNNKEL (reference sequence). V lost 1 base to trimming and J lost 1 base, with 14 bases between them. This CDR3 spans 16 amino acids. In nucleotides, the CDR3 is TGTGCCAGCAGCCAAGGCGGCCGGCAGTTATCCTACGAGCAGTACTTC. Translation gives CASSQGGRQLSYEQYF.

V gene TRBV18 combines with J gene TRBJ2-1; weak D call: TRBD2 (5 bases). Germline CDR1 is KGHSH and CDR2 is LQKENI. Trimming removed 6 bases at V and 6 bases at J, with 15 bases between. This CDR3 has 14 amino acids. The CDR3 sequence: CASSLSTRVNEQFF. CDR3 DNA: TGTGCCAGCTCCCTAAGTACTAGGGTCAATGAGCAGTTCTTC.

The rearrangement links TRBV9 to TRBJ2-5, with a weak D call TRBD2 (7 bases). Germline CDR1 SGDLS, CDR2 YYNGEE. Trimming left V 0 bases short and J 2 bases short, with 11 bases between. The CDR3 has 15 residues. The CDR3 is CASSVERGAQETQYF. The CDR3 region has the DNA TGTGCCAGCAGCGTAGAACGGGGGGCTCAAGAGACCCAGTACTTC.

The chain joins TRBV6-5 to TRBJ2-3; TRBD1 might be the D (6 bases). Germline-derived CDR1 and CDR2 are MNHEY and SVGAGI. CDR3 length equals 14 residues. V was trimmed by 11 bases and J by 3 bases, leaving 18 bases between them. This CDR3 is CAAAMARGTDTQYF. As DNA, the CDR3 is TGTGCCGCAGCAATGGCTAGGGGGACAGATACGCAGTATTTT.

J is TRBJ2-3 and V is TRBV12-3 or TRBV12-4; 7 bases are a match to TRBD2. The CDR3 is 12 amino acids. CDR3 DNA sequence: TGTGCTGCGGGGAGGGGCACAGATACGCAGTATTTT. Its protein product is CAAGRGTDTQYF.

The chain combines TRBV3-1 (or the pseudogene TRBV3-2) with TRBJ2-3; D not resolved. Trimming took 3 bases from V and 3 from J, leaving 19 bases between them. Germline V gene sequence: CDR1 LGHDT, CDR2 YNNKEL (reference sequence). The CDR3 has 17 residues. This CDR3 is CASSHNQFPSITDTQYF. CDR3 DNA: TGTGCCAGCAGCCATAATCAATTTCCTAGTATAACAGATACGCAGTATTTT.

The chain combines TRBV3-1 (or the pseudogene TRBV3-2) with TRBJ2-7, with 9 bases that match TRBD1. CDR3 length: 16 amino acids. After removal of 0 bases from V and 2 bases from J, the junction contained 5 bases not matched to a gene. Germline lookup yields CDR1 LGHDT and CDR2 YNNKEL (reference sequence). CDR3 sequence reads: CASSQDLRQGAYEQYF. The DNA for the CDR3 is TGTGCCAGCAGCCAAGATCTTAGACAGGGGGCCTACGAGCAGTACTTC.

A few counts support this clone. This sequence joins TRBV28 and TRBJ1-1, with D possibly TRBD1 on 5 matching bases. Germline lookup yields CDR1 MDHEN and CDR2 SYDVKM. This CDR3 contains 17 residues. Trimming left V 3 bases short and J 4 bases short, with 21 bases between. The CDR3 is CASSLGGAGRDSTEAFF. The CDR3 DNA sequence: TGTGCCAGCAGTTTGGGTGGGGCAGGGAGGGATAGCACTGAAGCTTTCTTT.

The chain carries TRBV7-2 and TRBJ2-3; D is unresolved. CDR3 length equals 14 residues. V was shortened by 2 bases and J by 5 bases, with 11 bases between the two germline ends. Per the germline V gene, CDR1 is SGHTA and CDR2 is FQGNSA. The CDR3 DNA reads as TGTGCCAGCAGCTTAAACGGTCGTGTAGATACGCAGTATTTT. Its translation: CASSLNGRVDTQYF.

V gene TRBV3-1 (or the pseudogene TRBV3-2) combines with J gene TRBJ1-2; D gene ambiguous. V was cut by 3 bases and J by 10 bases, with 24 bases left in between. This CDR3 has 16 residues. Germline V gene lookup returns CDR1 LGHDT and CDR2 YNNKEL (reference sequence). The DNA for the CDR3 is TGTGCCAGCAGCCAGCCAAATTTCCCTTCCCCACGGGTCTACACCTTC. Amino acid sequence: CASSQPNFPSPRVYTF.

The rearrangement uses TRBV5-4 and TRBJ2-5; tentatively, D is TRBD1 (6 bases). CDR3 length equals 15 residues. V dropped 4 bases and J dropped 4 bases, with 17 bases sitting between them. CDR1 is SGHNT and CDR2 is YYREEE in the germline V gene (reference sequence). This chain's CDR3 is CASSQTGSTRETQYF. DNA for the CDR3: TGTGCCAGCAGCCAAACAGGGTCCACCAGAGAGACCCAGTACTTC.

The V call is TRBV19, the J call TRBJ2-1, with D perhaps matching TRBD1 (7 bases). This CDR3 region has 15 residues. Trimming removed 3 bases from V and 4 bases from J, with 13 bases in between. Germline loops: CDR1 LNHDA, CDR2 SQIVND (reference sequence). The CDR3 loop reads CASSIPQGGYNEQFF. The CDR3, as DNA: TGTGCCAGTAGTATCCCCCAGGGGGGTTACAATGAGCAGTTCTTC.

The sample holds one count of this clone. The chain uses TRBV9 and TRBJ1-1; 7 positions agree with TRBD1. Germline V gene lookup returns CDR1 SGDLS and CDR2 YYNGEE. CDR3 length: 17 amino acids. V was clipped by 3 bases and J by 2 bases; unmatched bases: 13. CDR3 in amino acids: CASSETERTGLNTEAFF. The CDR3 DNA is TGTGCCAGCAGCGAGACCGAACGGACAGGCCTAAACACTGAAGCTTTCTTT. The full variable domain, in which reference TRBV9 and TRBJ1-1 provide the parts outside the CDR3, is DSGVTQTPKHLITATGQRVTLRCSPRSGDLSVYWYQQSLDQGLQFLIQYYNGEERAKGNILERFSAQQFPDLHSELNLSSLELGDSALYFCASSETERTGLNTEAFFGQGTRLTVV.

The chain has TRBV5-1 and TRBJ2-1; 7 bases map to TRBD2. CDR3 length equals 17 residues. Germline V CDR1 and CDR2: SGHRS, YFSETQ. V was clipped by 0 bases and J by 0 bases; unmatched bases: 6. The CDR3 DNA is TGCGCCAGCAGCTTGGGGGGTGCGGGAGACTCCTACAATGAGCAGTTCTTC. It is translated as CASSLGGAGDSYNEQFF.

V and J are TRBV23-1 and TRBJ2-1; D perhaps matches TRBD1 (5 bases). TRBV23-1 is known as an ORF, though its function is uncertain. The CDR3 covers 17 residues. V lost 3 bases and J lost 7, with 22 bases in between. DNA of the CDR3: TGCGCCAGCAGTCACCCGTTGCGCCAGGGTTCGAAGAATGAGCAGTTCTTC. It translates to CASSHPLRQGSKNEQFF.